These 27 T cell receptor beta chains originate from one sample sequenced in a study of T-cell memory formation after mild COVID-19. From the 5' RACE reads, TCRdb called clonotypes with MiXCR, one entry per CDR3 protein. The data show hundreds of thousands of distinct CDR3 sequences, roughly 20% seen once. The source material was PBMCs or a T cell subset sorted from them (not recorded which). Source of these receptors: an adult woman who had mild COVID-19 (a few samples of this study predate the infection). Cell type and time point are not known.

V usage is TRBV9 and J usage is TRBJ2-7, with 8 bases identical to TRBD2. The CDR3 extends over 15 amino acids. In germline, CDR1 is SGDLS, CDR2 YYNGEE. V shed 2 bases, J shed 2 bases, and the junction held 6 bases outside the gene matches. The CDR3 sequence: CASSVRSGDAYEQYF. The CDR3 DNA sequence: TGTGCCAGCAGCGTTCGTAGCGGGGACGCCTACGAGCAGTACTTC.

This chain joins TRBV7-9 and TRBJ1-5, with a tentative D call TRBD1 (6 bases). Trimming took 1 base from V and 3 from J, leaving 10 bases between them. The germline CDR1 and CDR2 sequences are SEHNR and FQNEAQ (reference sequence). This CDR3 spans 15 amino acids. The CDR3 coding sequence is TGTGCCAGCAGCTTAGGGACAGAGATCAATCAGCCCCAGCATTTT. It encodes CASSLGTEINQPQHF.

Only a few counts were recorded for this clonotype. The V and J genes are TRBV6-1 and TRBJ1-1; D gene unclear. V dropped 2 bases and J dropped 0 bases, with 7 bases sitting between them. The length of the CDR3 is 14 residues. Germline loops: CDR1 MNHNS, CDR2 SASEGT. The CDR3 region is CASSESGMNTEAFF. In DNA form, the CDR3 reads TGTGCCAGCAGTGAATCGGGGATGAACACTGAAGCTTTCTTT.

In this sample, this clonotype turned up many times. V gene TRBV6-2 or TRBV6-3 combines with J gene TRBJ2-1; D gene unclear. Germline V gene lookup returns CDR1 MNHEY and CDR2 SVGEGT. Trimming took off 7 bases at V and 0 bases at J, with 19 bases between the two ends. The CDR3 consists of 17 residues. CDR3 nucleotides: TGTGCCAGCACCCAACGAAGAAGCGCGAGCTCCTACAATGAGCAGTTCTTC. This gives the protein CASTQRRSASSYNEQFF.

There are many counts of this clonotype. The V call is TRBV7-6, the J call TRBJ2-1, with no clear D. The length of the CDR3 is 15 residues. Germline V gives CDR1 SGHVS, CDR2 FNYEAQ. Trimming cost V 2 bases and J 13 bases, with 21 bases left between them. Here the CDR3 DNA reads TGTGCCAGCAGCTTAACCCGACCCCCCACAGTTCACCAGTTCTTC. This translates into CASSLTRPPTVHQFF.

The genes are TRBV12-3 or TRBV12-4 and TRBJ2-3, with D tentatively TRBD1 (6 bases). The CDR3 runs 15 residues. V dropped 7 bases and J dropped 5 bases, with 19 bases sitting between them. CDR3 region: CASTPRGLVGDTQYF. The CDR3 nucleotides are TGTGCCAGCACCCCCAGGGGCTTGGTCGGAGATACGCAGTATTTT.

V is TRBV6-2 or TRBV6-3 and J is TRBJ1-6; D might be TRBD1 (6 bases). Germline assignment: CDR1 MNHEY and CDR2 SVGEGT. This CDR3 contains 13 residues. V lost 5 bases to trimming and J lost 10 bases, with 12 bases between them. The CDR3 protein is CASSPGVGSPLHF. The CDR3 DNA sequence: TGTGCCAGCAGTCCAGGGGTCGGCTCACCCCTCCACTTT.

The V gene is TRBV5-6, the J gene TRBJ2-7, with 7 bases lining up with TRBD2. The CDR3 has 15 amino acids. After removal of 2 bases from V and 4 bases from J, the junction contained 9 bases not matched to a gene. The germline V gene encodes CDR1 SGHDT and CDR2 YYEEEE. This CDR3 reads CASSFLTRGEYEQYF. CDR3 DNA: TGTGCCAGCAGCTTTCTCACCCGGGGGGAGTACGAGCAGTACTTC.

This clonotype has a handful of counts. The chain recombines TRBV6-1 with TRBJ2-4; D not certain. V was clipped by 1 base and J by 0 bases, with 7 bases between them. The CDR3 runs 15 residues. Germline V CDR1 and CDR2: MNHNS, SASEGT. CDR3 bases: TGTGCCAGCAGTGAAGGACCGATAGCCAAAAACATTCAGTACTTC. Protein product: CASSEGPIAKNIQYF.

This clonotype was seen only a few times. The genes are TRBV7-9 and TRBJ2-1; D unresolved. This CDR3 has 13 amino acids. The germline gives CDR1 SEHNR, CDR2 FQNEAQ (reference sequence). The V end was cut by 5 bases, the J end by 3 bases, with 8 bases between. DNA of the CDR3: TGTGCCAGCAGCCCCCGAAACTACAATGAGCAGTTCTTC. It yields the protein CASSPRNYNEQFF.

The sample holds many counts of this clonotype. The rearrangement uses TRBV7-8 and TRBJ2-1, with a possible D match to TRBD2 (5 bases). Trimming removed 2 bases at V and 9 bases at J, with 20 bases between. The germline CDR1 and CDR2 sequences are SGHVS and FQNEAQ. The CDR3 runs to 16 residues. The CDR3 bases are TGTGCCAGCAGCTTACCTCCCTTTGGAGGTTCGGGTGAGCAGTTCTTC. This gives the protein CASSLPPFGGSGEQFF.

This rearrangement joins TRBV24-1 to TRBJ2-1, with 7 positions matching TRBD1. The germline V gene encodes CDR1 KGHDR and CDR2 SFDVKD. V lost 2 bases to trimming and J lost 10 bases; unmatched junction nucleotides: 10. There are 15 residues in the CDR3. CDR3: CATSDWASQGSEQFF. CDR3 nucleotides: TGTGCCACCAGTGATTGGGCCTCACAGGGGAGCGAGCAGTTCTTC.

In this sample, this clonotype turned up a few times. The chain links TRBV3-1 to TRBJ2-3; no firm D call. The germline V gene encodes CDR1 LGHDT and CDR2 YNNKEL (reference sequence). The germline V and J ends were trimmed by 0 bases and 0 bases, with 10 bases remaining between them. The CDR3 contains 16 residues. For the CDR3, the DNA is TGTGCCAGCAGCCAAGATCTTTTTATTAGCACAGATACGCAGTATTTT. Its translation is CASSQDLFISTDTQYF.

This clonotype was counted between two and nine times. This chain connects TRBV13 to TRBJ1-2; D is ambiguous. The CDR3 has 14 residues. The germline V gene has CDR1 PRHDT and CDR2 FYEKMQ (reference sequence). V was pared by 0 bases and J by 2 bases, with 7 bases between. CDR3 coding DNA: TGTGCCAGCAGCTTAGGGTCCGGAAACTATGGCTACACCTTC. Translated: CASSLGSGNYGYTF.

There are a few counts of this clonotype. The V gene is TRBV18, the J gene TRBJ2-1; TRBD2 matches 13 bases. This CDR3 has 16 amino acids. The germline V gene encodes CDR1 KGHSH and CDR2 LQKENI. V was pared by 3 bases and J by 5 bases, with 4 bases of the junction left unmatched. CDR3 region: CASSPRTSGGNNEQFF. The CDR3 nucleotides are TGTGCCAGCTCACCGAGGACTAGCGGGGGTAACAATGAGCAGTTCTTC.

The chain carries TRBV27 and TRBJ2-7; D is tentatively TRBD1 or TRBD2 (5 bases each). Trimming cost V 6 bases and J 4 bases, with 22 bases left between them. The CDR3 totals 16 residues. In germline, CDR1 is MNHEY, CDR2 SMNVEV (reference sequence). The CDR3 here is CASRTVSGGVAYEQYF. CDR3 in DNA: TGTGCCAGCAGAACCGTGTCTGGGGGAGTCGCGTACGAGCAGTACTTC.

The chain has TRBV6-5 and TRBJ1-2, with TRBD1 as a possible D gene (5 bases). In germline, CDR1 is MNHEY, CDR2 SVGAGI. The CDR3 is 14 residues long. Trimming took 7 bases from V and 3 from J, leaving 15 bases between them. CDR3 amino acids: CASINPRGDYGYTF. CDR3 bases: TGTGCCAGCATCAACCCGCGGGGGGACTATGGCTACACCTTC.

J is TRBJ2-1 and V is TRBV4-2; D call uncertain. The germline V gene encodes CDR1 LGHNA and CDR2 YNFKEQ. This CDR3 has 13 amino acids. Trimming pared 0 bases from V and 6 bases from J, leaving 6 bases between. CDR3 in DNA: TGTGCCAGCAGCCAAGAGGGAAGCAATGAGCAGTTCTTC. Translated, it gives CASSQEGSNEQFF.

The V and J genes are TRBV29-1 and TRBJ1-2; D not certain. This CDR3 spans 11 amino acids. V gave up 6 bases and J gave up 4 bases, with 9 bases separating them. Germline V gives CDR1 SQVTM, CDR2 ANQGSEA. The CDR3 DNA sequence: TGCAGCGTCGAGACTTTCTATGGCTACACCTTC. This sequence encodes CSVETFYGYTF.

This clonotype was seen many times. This rearrangement joins TRBV7-9 to TRBJ2-1; 12 bases match TRBD2. The J segment lost 1 base and the V segment lost 1 base, leaving 2 bases of the junction unmatched. Germline V gene sequence: CDR1 SEHNR, CDR2 FQNEAQ (reference sequence). This CDR3 has 17 amino acids. In DNA form, the CDR3 reads TGTGCCAGCAGCTTAGGACTAGCGGGAGTGTCCTACAATGAGCAGTTCTTC. Translated: CASSLGLAGVSYNEQFF.

The V and J genes are TRBV5-1 and TRBJ2-3; 14 bases are a match to TRBD2. The V and J ends lost 3 bases and 7 bases, in that order; junction bases with no gene match: 7. Germline CDR1 and CDR2: SGHRS and YFSETQ. The CDR3 length is 16 residues. CDR3 nucleotide sequence: TGCGCCAGCAGCTCGGGACTAGCGGGAGCGGTCCATACGCAGTATTTT. This encodes CASSSGLAGAVHTQYF.

Note on this clonotype: Here the CDR3 omits its conserved ending phenylalanine or tryptophan, so a read error is the likely source. J is TRBJ2-1 and V is TRBV18, with 9 bases lining up with TRBD2. The J segment lost 6 bases and the V segment lost 3 bases, leaving 9 bases of the junction unmatched. The CDR3 sequence is 16 residues long. Germline CDR1 is KGHSH and CDR2 is LQKENI. This chain's CDR3 is CASSPDSSGRSNEQFL. DNA for the CDR3: TGTGCCAGCTCACCCGATTCGAGCGGGAGGAGCAATGAGCAGTTCTTA.

This clonotype has just a few counts. The genes are TRBV5-1 and TRBJ2-7; the match to TRBD2 covers 9 bases. Germline V gene data show CDR1 as SGHRS and CDR2 as YFSETQ. V lost 3 bases to trimming and J lost 0 bases; unmatched junction nucleotides: 4. The length of the CDR3 is 15 residues. The CDR3 DNA follows: TGCGCCAGCAGCTCCGCGGGGGGGAACTCCTACGAGCAGTACTTC. It translates to CASSSAGGNSYEQYF.

This clonotype was seen a few times. V gene TRBV9 combines with J gene TRBJ2-1; tentatively, D is TRBD1 (6 bases). Per germline, CDR1 SGDLS and CDR2 YYNGEE. The CDR3 covers 13 residues. Trimming pared 0 bases from V and 7 bases from J, leaving 8 bases between. The CDR3, as DNA: TGTGCCAGCAGCGTAGCAGGGGCAAATGAGCAGTTCTTC. It is translated as CASSVAGANEQFF.

This clonotype was found a few times. V gene TRBV9 combines with J gene TRBJ2-1, with D tentatively TRBD1 (6 bases). Looked up from germline, CDR1 is SGDLS and CDR2 is YYNGEE. The length of the CDR3 is 16 residues. The V and J ends lost 1 base and 5 bases respectively, with 16 bases between them. This CDR3 is CASSVKGDFGHNEQFF. The CDR3 DNA reads as TGTGCCAGCAGCGTAAAGGGGGATTTTGGGCACAATGAGCAGTTCTTC.

The chain employs TRBV11-1 and TRBJ2-4; no firm D call. Germline loops: CDR1 SGHAT, CDR2 FQDESV (reference sequence). The CDR3 has 16 residues. V lost 6 bases, J lost 8 bases, and 23 bases lay in between. CDR3 nucleotide sequence: TGTGCCAGCAGACCTAAATCACCGGCCCGTGGGGACATTCAGTACTTC. This codes for CASRPKSPARGDIQYF.

The chain is built from TRBV9 and TRBJ2-7, with 8 bases aligning to TRBD2. CDR1 and CDR2 from the germline V gene are SGDLS and YYNGEE. J gave up 0 bases and V 0 bases, and 2 bases lay outside the gene matches. This CDR3 comprises 15 residues. The CDR3 DNA sequence: TGTGCCAGCAGCGTAGGGGGGACTAGCTCCTACGAGCAGTACTTC. It yields the protein CASSVGGTSSYEQYF. Full variable domain (rest looked up from reference TRBV9 and TRBJ2-7): DSGVTQTPKHLITATGQRVTLRCSPRSGDLSVYWYQQSLDQGLQFLIQYYNGEERAKGNILERFSAQQFPDLHSELNLSSLELGDSALYFCASSVGGTSSYEQYFGPGTRLTVT.